This T cell receptor beta chain was captured in a study of CXCR3-negative and CXCR3-positive naive CD8 T cells. Triplicate sorts, 320,000 or so cells apiece, were made for each CD8+ T cell subset. Study-level results: Naive CXCR3-positive and CXCR3-negative cells shared similar TRBV-TRBJ usage, unlike memory cells.

In germline, CDR1 is MNHNS, CDR2 SASEGT. The length of the CDR3 is 15 residues. Comments on this clonotype: The antigen remains unidentified.

The authors prepared UMI-labeled TRB cDNA libraries by 5' RACE. TCRdb reanalyzed the 5' RACE reads and collapses them to one entry per CDR3 protein, without DNA. Its table records tens of thousands of distinct CDR3 sequences. Sequences were obtained from memory CD8+ T cells from blood. The chain carries TRBV6-1 and TRBJ2-7; the D call from TCRdb, TRBD1, cannot be confirmed without DNA. This clonotype was sampled from a human donor in good health. Some clones in this sample may be carry-over from other donors' samples. CDR3 sequence: CASRLRDDSSYEQYF.